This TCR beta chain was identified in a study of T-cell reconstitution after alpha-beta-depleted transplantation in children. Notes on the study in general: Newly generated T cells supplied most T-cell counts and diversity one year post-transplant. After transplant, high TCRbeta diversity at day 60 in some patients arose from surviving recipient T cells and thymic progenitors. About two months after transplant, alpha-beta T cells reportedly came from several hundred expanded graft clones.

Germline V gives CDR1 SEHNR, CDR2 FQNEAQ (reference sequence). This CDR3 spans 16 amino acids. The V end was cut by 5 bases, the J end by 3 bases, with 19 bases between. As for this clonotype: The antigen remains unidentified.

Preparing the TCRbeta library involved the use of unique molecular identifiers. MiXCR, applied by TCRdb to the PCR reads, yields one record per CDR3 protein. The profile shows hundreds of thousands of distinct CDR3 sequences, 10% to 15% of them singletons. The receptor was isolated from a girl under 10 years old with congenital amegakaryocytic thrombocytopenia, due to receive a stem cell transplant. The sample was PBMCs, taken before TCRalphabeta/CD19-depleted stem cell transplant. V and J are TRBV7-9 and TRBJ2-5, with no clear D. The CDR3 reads CASSQQPSSFKETQYF. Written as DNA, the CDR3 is TGTGCCAGCAGCCAACAGCCTTCCTCCTTTAAAGAGACCCAGTACTTC.